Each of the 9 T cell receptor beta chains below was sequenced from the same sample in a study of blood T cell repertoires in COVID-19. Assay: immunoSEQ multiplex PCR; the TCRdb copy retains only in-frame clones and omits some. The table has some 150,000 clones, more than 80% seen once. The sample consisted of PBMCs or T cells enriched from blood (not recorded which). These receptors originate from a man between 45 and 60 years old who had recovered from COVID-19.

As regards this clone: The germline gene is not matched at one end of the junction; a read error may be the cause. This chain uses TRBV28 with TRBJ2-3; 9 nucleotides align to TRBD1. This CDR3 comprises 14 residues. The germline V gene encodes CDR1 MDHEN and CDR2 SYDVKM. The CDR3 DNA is TGTGCCAGCAGATACAGGGGGCTACTAGATGCGCAGTATTTT. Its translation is CASRYRGLLDAQYF.

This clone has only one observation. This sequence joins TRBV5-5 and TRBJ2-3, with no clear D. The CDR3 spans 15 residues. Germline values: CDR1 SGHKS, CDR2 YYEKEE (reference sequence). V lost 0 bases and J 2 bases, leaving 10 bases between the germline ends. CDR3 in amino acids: CASSLGARTTDTQYF. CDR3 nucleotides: TGTGCCAGCAGCTTGGGAGCCCGAACCACAGATACGCAGTATTTT.

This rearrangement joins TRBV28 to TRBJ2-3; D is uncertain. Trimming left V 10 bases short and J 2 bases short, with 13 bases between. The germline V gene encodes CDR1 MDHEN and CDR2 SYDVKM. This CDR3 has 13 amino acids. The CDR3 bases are TGTGCCACCACGGTAATAGCCACAGATACGCAGTATTTT. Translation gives CATTVIATDTQYF.

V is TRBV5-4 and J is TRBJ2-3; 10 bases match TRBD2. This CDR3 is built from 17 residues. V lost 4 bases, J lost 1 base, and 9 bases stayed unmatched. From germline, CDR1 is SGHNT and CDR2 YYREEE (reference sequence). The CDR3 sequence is CASSHTLGTSGTDTQYF. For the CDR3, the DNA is TGTGCCAGCAGCCACACCCTCGGGACTAGCGGCACAGATACGCAGTATTTT.

This CDR3 is CASSITGYGQETQYF. In DNA form, the CDR3 reads TGTGCCAGTAGTATAACAGGGTATGGCCAAGAGACCCAGTACTTC. The chain employs TRBV19 and TRBJ2-5; tentatively, D is TRBD1 (6 bases). The germline CDR1 and CDR2 sequences are LNHDA and SQIVND (reference sequence). This CDR3 contains 15 residues. V was shortened by 2 bases and J by 1 base, with 11 bases between the two germline ends.

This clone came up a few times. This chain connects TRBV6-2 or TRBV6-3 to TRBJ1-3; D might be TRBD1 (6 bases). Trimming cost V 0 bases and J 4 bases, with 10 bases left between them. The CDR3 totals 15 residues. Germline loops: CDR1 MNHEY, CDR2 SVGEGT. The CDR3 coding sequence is TGTGCCAGCAGTTACTCGGACAGACGAGGAAACACCATATATTTT. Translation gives CASSYSDRRGNTIYF.

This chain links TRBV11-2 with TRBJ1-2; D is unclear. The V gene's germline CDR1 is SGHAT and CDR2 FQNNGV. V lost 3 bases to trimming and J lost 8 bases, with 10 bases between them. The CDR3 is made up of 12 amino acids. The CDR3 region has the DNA TGTGCCAGCAGCTTCAGTCTGGAGGGCTACACCTTC. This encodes CASSFSLEGYTF. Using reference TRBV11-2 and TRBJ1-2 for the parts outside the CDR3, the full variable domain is EAGVAQSPRYKIIEKRQSVAFWCNPISGHATLYWYQQILGQGPKLLIQFQNNGVVDDSQLPKDRFSAERLKGVDSTLKIQPAKLEDSAVYLCASSFSLEGYTFGSGTRLTVV.

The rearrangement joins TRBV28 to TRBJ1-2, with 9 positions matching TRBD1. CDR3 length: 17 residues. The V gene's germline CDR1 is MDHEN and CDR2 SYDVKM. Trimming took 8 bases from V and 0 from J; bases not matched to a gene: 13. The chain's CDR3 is CASRSLNTGGPNYGYTF. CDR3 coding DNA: TGTGCCAGCCGATCCCTCAACACAGGGGGCCCTAACTATGGCTACACCTTC.

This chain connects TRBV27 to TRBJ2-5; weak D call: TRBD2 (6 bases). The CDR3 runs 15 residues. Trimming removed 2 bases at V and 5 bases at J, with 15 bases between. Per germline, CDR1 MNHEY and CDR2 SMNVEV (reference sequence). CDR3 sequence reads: CASSLIQRGRETQYF. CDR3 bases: TGTGCCAGCAGTTTAATTCAGAGAGGGAGGGAGACCCAGTACTTC.